The rows below give T cell receptor beta chains drawn from one sample of a study of radiotherapy plus CTLA-4 blockade in lung cancer. Data came from immunoSEQ multiplex PCR; TCRdb stores just in-frame clones and leaves some out. The sample has around 1,600 clones; about nine tenths are singletons. Here the sequenced sample was tumor tissue, taken from a patient treated with radiotherapy plus ipilimumab. The receptors derive from a human donor with non-small cell lung cancer who had a complete response to radiotherapy plus ipilimumab. Both conserved end residues are trimmed from each CDR3. The order of the fields is J gene, clone size, V gene, D gene, CDR3 protein. The D gene is left open where the match is weak. The size field is filled for only some rows; it gives once, few, many or a size class.

TRBJ1-6 | - | TRBV2 | - | ASRRVYNSPLH
TRBJ2-2 | - | TRBV11-2 | - | ASSLDTGLLTGELF
TRBJ1-1 | - | TRBV5-1 | - | ASSLFGNTEAF
TRBJ1-2 | - | TRBV7-2 | - | ASSLALIGYT
TRBJ1-1 | once | TRBV9 | - | ASSPTGYNTEAF
TRBJ2-1 | - | TRBV29-1 | - | SVEGDDYNEQF
TRBJ1-1 | once | TRBV14 | - | ASSQEPRSAEAF
TRBJ1-1 | - | TRBV7-9 | - | ASSLVGAGAGTEAF
TRBJ2-1 | - | TRBV9 | - | ASSVEFGGEQF
TRBJ2-4 | - | TRBV7-2 | TRBD1 | ASSSRQGDIQY
TRBJ1-1 | - | TRBV27 | - | ASRGRAGDTEAF
TRBJ2-6 | - | TRBV6-1 | - | ASSEVEGQGRSGANVLT
TRBJ1-1 | - | TRBV27 | - | ASSLSRGRTEAF
- | - | TRBV10-2 | - | ASMVDSFSYEQY
TRBJ2-1 | - | TRBV27 | TRBD1 | ASTSQTGNNEQF
TRBJ2-3 | - | TRBV9 | - | ASSVVVAGRGKTDTQY
TRBJ1-2 | - | TRBV11-3 | - | ASSLASGGNGYT
TRBJ2-3 | - | TRBV5-6 | TRBD2 | ASSPLAGGTDTQY
TRBJ1-2 | - | TRBV5-1 | - | ASSLDTTSNYGYT
TRBJ1-1 | once | TRBV12-5 | - | ASGLDGGFGTEAF
TRBJ2-2 | - | TRBV15 | - | ATSRAGLRGISGELF
TRBJ1-5 | - | TRBV7-8 | TRBD1 | ASSLNDRGRRANQPQH
TRBJ2-5 | - | TRBV7-8 | TRBD1 | ASSFDSQSNRGKTQY
TRBJ2-6 | once | TRBV7-9 | - | ASSPLDSGANVLT
TRBJ1-1 | - | TRBV9 | - | ASSVGPGTEAF
TRBJ2-4 | - | TRBV30 | - | ALNTGAKNIQY
TRBJ1-2 | - | TRBV7-2 | - | ASSLGQQGGYT
TRBJ1-2 | - | TRBV6-5 | TRBD1 | ASRGLSGQGYGYT
TRBJ2-1 | - | TRBV19 | - | ASSIWVNNEQF
TRBJ2-1 | - | TRBV27 | TRBD2 | ASSLPRLAGFSINEQF
TRBJ2-1 | - | TRBV7-9 | TRBD2 | ASSAPSGSPDNEQF
TRBJ1-5 | - | TRBV5-6 | - | ASSLRGAINQPQH
TRBJ2-5 | - | TRBV4-1 | TRBD1 | ASSRGQGRETQY
TRBJ2-5 | - | TRBV7-2 | - | ASSKGLNQETQY
TRBJ2-1 | - | TRBV29-1 | TRBD2 | SVDPYTGTSNDNEQF
TRBJ2-2 | - | TRBV5-1 | - | ASSSRVYTGELF
TRBJ2-3 | - | TRBV7-6 | TRBD2 | ASSLEGLAGTDTQY
TRBJ1-5 | - | TRBV14 | - | ASSHSRFGRLSNQPQH
TRBJ2-2 | - | TRBV5-6 | - | ASRKSSNTGELF
TRBJ1-1 | few | TRBV18 | - | ASSSRPEGTEAF
TRBJ1-1 | - | TRBV10-2 | - | ASSTPRDTLNTEAF
TRBJ1-2 | once | TRBV28 | - | ASKRQATNYGYT
TRBJ2-2 | - | TRBV18 | - | ASSPIGSGELF
TRBJ2-1 | - | TRBV7-2 | - | ASSSLGSYNEQF
TRBJ1-2 | - | TRBV5-6 | TRBD1 | ASSSPGQLPRFYGYT
TRBJ2-2 | - | TRBV30 | - | AWSQGTGELF
TRBJ2-6 | - | TRBV7-2 | - | ASSQAVQANSGANVLT
TRBJ1-6 | - | TRBV29-1 | TRBD1 | SVGTGIYNSPLH
TRBJ2-5 | few | TRBV19 | TRBD1 | ASSMLRGQRQETQY
TRBJ1-2 | - | TRBV7-9 | - | ASSLTTQGLGGYT
TRBJ2-2 | - | TRBV28 | - | ASILTRNTGELF
TRBJ1-1 | - | TRBV9 | - | ASSVRVNTEAF
TRBJ1-2 | - | TRBV27 | TRBD1 | ASSLRGGRPSNYGYT
TRBJ2-3 | - | TRBV30 | - | ATAGHQSTDTQY
TRBJ1-5 | once | TRBV7-9 | - | ASSLGLGDQPQH
TRBJ1-2 | once | TRBV7-9 | - | ASSPDRRNYGYT
TRBJ2-2 | - | TRBV11-3 | TRBD1 | ASSLDLGQGDTGELF
TRBJ1-2 | - | TRBV4-1 | - | ASSQVGTRLYGYT
TRBJ2-5 | - | TRBV5-6 | - | ASSFLTGRNRGETQY
TRBJ2-7 | - | TRBV14 | - | ASSPGLYEQY